Below, 8 T cell receptor beta chains from the same sample are listed, as sequenced in a study of T cell responses to AZD1222 COVID-19 vaccine. Sequenced by immunoSEQ multiplex PCR; TCRdb stores in-frame clones only, minus some. This repertoire shows 150,000 to 200,000 clones, about nine tenths found once; its top ten account for approximately 0.97%. The specimen comprised peripheral blood, sampled on day 0 of AZD1222 vaccination. The receptors were sampled from an adult in good health.

The J gene is TRBJ2-3, the V gene TRBV27; D call uncertain. Germline-derived CDR1 and CDR2 are MNHEY and SMNVEV (reference sequence). The V and J ends lost 5 bases and 11 bases respectively, with 20 bases between them. This CDR3 contains 14 residues. CDR3: CASSGVTRGRGQYF. The CDR3 DNA reads as TGTGCCAGCAGTGGGGTAACGCGAGGAAGAGGGCAGTATTTT.

V usage is TRBV5-4 and J usage is TRBJ1-1; perhaps TRBD1 as D (5 bases). The CDR3 is 15 amino acids. Germline V gene data show CDR1 as SGHNT and CDR2 as YYREEE (reference sequence). Trimming stripped 3 bases from V and 1 base from J, with 13 bases between. CDR3 nucleotides: TGTGCCAGCAGCTCAATAAAAACAGGGAACACTGAAGCTTTCTTT. It is translated as CASSSIKTGNTEAFF.

In its sample, this clone was seen once. The chain combines TRBV7-8 with TRBJ1-1; no reliable D call. Germline V gene sequence: CDR1 SGHVS, CDR2 FQNEAQ. Trimming pared 1 base from V and 3 bases from J, leaving 18 bases between. The CDR3 covers 17 residues. The CDR3 DNA reads TGTGCCAGCAGCTTAGTCAGTAGGAGGCCAAGTTACACTGAAGCTTTCTTT. Its translation is CASSLVSRRPSYTEAFF.

The chain recombines TRBV7-3 with TRBJ1-1, with 9 bases matching TRBD1. Per germline, CDR1 SGHTA and CDR2 FQGTGA. This CDR3 region has 15 residues. The J segment lost 5 bases and the V segment lost 5 bases, leaving 9 bases of the junction unmatched. The CDR3 coding sequence is TGTGCCAGCAGCGTACGGGACAGGGCTCAGACTGAAGCTTTCTTT. Protein: CASSVRDRAQTEAFF.

The chain employs TRBV2 and TRBJ1-1, with D possibly TRBD1 on 5 matching bases. This CDR3 spans 14 amino acids. The V end was cut by 4 bases, the J end by 3 bases, with 12 bases between. Per germline, CDR1 SNHLY and CDR2 FYNNEI. The CDR3 sequence: CASSGGPGDTEAFF. The CDR3 DNA sequence: TGTGCCAGCAGTGGTGGACCGGGGGACACTGAAGCTTTCTTT.

The J gene is TRBJ2-5, the V gene TRBV7-3; 10 nucleotides line up with TRBD2. This CDR3 has 14 residues. J lost 4 bases, V lost 4 bases, and 3 bases had no gene match. Per the germline V gene, CDR1 is SGHTA and CDR2 is FQGTGA. CDR3 nucleotide sequence: TGTGCCAGCAGCTCAGCGGGAGGGCCAGAGACCCAGTACTTC. Its protein is CASSSAGGPETQYF.

The chain couples TRBV6-5 to TRBJ2-7; D is perhaps TRBD1 (6 bases). CDR1 is MNHEY, CDR2 SVGAGI, per germline. The germline V and J ends were trimmed by 6 bases and 0 bases, with 12 bases remaining between them. The CDR3 has 14 residues. The CDR3 DNA reads TGTGCCAGCAGGCGCGAGGACAGCTCCTACGAGCAGTACTTC. As protein: CASRREDSSYEQYF.

The table lists this clone with a count of one. The rearrangement links TRBV5-4 to TRBJ2-5; 8 bases fit TRBD2. V trimming: 2 bases; J trimming: 5 bases; junction bases outside the gene matches: 5. CDR1 SGHNT and CDR2 YYREEE come from the germline V gene (reference sequence). The CDR3 runs to 14 residues. Written as DNA, the CDR3 is TGTGCCAGCAGCTTAGCGGGAGCTCAGGAGACCCAGTACTTC. Translated: CASSLAGAQETQYF.